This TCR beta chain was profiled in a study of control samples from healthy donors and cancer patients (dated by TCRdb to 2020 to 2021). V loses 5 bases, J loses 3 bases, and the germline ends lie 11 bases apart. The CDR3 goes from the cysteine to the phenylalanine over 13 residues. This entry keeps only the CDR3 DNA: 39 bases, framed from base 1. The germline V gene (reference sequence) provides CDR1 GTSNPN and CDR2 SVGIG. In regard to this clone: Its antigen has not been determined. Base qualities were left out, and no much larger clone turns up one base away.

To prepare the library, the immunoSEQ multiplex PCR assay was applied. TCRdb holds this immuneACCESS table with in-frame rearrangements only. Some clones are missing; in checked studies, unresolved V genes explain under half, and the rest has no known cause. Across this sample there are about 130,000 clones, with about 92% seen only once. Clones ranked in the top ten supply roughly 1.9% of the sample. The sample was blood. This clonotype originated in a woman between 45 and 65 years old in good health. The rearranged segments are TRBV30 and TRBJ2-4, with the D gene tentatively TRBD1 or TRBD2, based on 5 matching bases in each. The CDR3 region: CAWGGEGKNIQYF. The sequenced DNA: TGTGCCTGGGGGGGAGAGGGCAAAAACATTCAGTACTTC.